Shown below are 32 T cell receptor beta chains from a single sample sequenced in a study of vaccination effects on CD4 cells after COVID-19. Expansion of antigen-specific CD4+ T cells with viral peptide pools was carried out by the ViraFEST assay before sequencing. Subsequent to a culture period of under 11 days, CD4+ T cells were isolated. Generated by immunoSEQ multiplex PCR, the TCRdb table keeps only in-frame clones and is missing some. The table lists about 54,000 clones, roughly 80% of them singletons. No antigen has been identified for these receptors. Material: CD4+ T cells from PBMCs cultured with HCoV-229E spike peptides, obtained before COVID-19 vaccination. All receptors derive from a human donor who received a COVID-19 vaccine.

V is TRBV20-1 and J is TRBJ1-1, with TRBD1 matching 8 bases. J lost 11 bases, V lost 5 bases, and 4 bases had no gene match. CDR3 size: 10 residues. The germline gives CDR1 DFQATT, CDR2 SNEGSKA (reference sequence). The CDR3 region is CSAGQGQAFF. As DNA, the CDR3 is TGCAGTGCTGGACAGGGTCAGGCTTTCTTT.

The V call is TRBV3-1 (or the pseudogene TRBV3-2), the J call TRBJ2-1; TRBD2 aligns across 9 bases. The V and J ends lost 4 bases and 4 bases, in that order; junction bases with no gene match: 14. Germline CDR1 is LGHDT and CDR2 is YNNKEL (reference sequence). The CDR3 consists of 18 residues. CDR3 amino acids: CASSRNSGGTLPYNEQFF. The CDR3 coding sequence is TGTGCCAGCAGCCGGAATAGCGGGGGAACCCTCCCTTACAATGAGCAGTTCTTC.

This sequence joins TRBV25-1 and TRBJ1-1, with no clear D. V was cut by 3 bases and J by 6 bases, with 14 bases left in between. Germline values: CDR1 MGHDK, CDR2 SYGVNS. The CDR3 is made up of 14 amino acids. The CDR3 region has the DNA TGTGCCAGCAGTGATTTGTCAGTTTACGCTGAAGCTTTCTTT. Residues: CASSDLSVYAEAFF.

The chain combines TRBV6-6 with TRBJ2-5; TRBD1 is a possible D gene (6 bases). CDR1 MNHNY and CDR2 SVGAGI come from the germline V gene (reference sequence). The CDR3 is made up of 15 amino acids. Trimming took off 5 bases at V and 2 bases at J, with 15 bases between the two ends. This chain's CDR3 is CASSQSRQAQETQYF. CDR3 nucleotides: TGTGCCAGCAGTCAATCCCGACAGGCACAAGAGACCCAGTACTTC.

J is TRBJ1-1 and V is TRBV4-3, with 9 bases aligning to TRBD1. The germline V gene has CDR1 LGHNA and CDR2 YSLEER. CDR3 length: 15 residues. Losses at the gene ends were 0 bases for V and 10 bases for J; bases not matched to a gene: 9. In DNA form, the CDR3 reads TGCGCCAGCAGCCAAGATCCAGGACAGGGGCGCGGAGCTTTCTTT. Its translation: CASSQDPGQGRGAFF.

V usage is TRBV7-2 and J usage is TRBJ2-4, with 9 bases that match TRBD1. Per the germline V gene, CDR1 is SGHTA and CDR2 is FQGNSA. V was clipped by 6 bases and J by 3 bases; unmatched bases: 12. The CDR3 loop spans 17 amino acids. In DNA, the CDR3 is TGTGCCAGCAGGTCACAGGGGGCAAGAGATGGCAAAAACATTCAGTACTTC. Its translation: CASRSQGARDGKNIQYF.

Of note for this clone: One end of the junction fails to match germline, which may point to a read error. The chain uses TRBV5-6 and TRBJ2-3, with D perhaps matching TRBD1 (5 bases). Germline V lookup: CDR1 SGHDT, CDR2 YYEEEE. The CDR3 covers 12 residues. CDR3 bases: TGTGCCAGCAGCTTGGTAACAGGTACGCAGTATTTT. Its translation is CASSLVTGTQYF.

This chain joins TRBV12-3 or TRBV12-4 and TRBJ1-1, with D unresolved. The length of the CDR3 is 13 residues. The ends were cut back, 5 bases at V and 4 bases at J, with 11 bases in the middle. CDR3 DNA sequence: TGTGCCAGCAGTCCTAGGGTTTTCACTGAAGCTTTCTTT. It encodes CASSPRVFTEAFF.

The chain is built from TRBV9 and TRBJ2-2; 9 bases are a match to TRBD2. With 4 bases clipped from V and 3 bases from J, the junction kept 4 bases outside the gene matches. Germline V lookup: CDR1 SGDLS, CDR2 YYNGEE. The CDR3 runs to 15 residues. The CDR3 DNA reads TGTGCCAGCAGCCCGCGACTAGCGGACACCGGGGAGCTGTTTTTT. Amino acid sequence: CASSPRLADTGELFF.

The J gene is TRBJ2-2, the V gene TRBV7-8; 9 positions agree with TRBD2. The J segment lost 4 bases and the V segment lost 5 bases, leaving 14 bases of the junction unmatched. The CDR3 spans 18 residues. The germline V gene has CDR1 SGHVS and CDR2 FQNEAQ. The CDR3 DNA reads TGTGCCAGCAGCCCCTCGCCGCGGGGGGGTTCCGGCACCGGGGAGCTGTTTTTT. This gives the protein CASSPSPRGGSGTGELFF.

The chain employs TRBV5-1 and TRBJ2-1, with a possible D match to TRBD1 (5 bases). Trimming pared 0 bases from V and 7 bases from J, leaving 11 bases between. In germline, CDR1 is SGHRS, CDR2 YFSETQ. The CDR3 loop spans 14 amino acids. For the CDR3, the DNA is TGCGCCAGCAGCTTGGCCGGCCCAGGGAATGAGCAGTTCTTC. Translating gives CASSLAGPGNEQFF.

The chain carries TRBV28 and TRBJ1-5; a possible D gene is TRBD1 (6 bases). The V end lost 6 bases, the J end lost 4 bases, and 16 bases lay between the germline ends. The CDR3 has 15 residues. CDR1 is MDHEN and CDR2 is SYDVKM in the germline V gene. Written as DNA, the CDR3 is TGTGCCAGCAGGACCGGACAGCTTGGTAATCAGCCCCAGCATTTT. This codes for CASRTGQLGNQPQHF.

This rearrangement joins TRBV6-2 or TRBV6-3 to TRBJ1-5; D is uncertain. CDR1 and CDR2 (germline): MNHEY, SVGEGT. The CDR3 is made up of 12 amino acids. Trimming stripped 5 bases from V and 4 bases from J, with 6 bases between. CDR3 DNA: TGTGCCAGCAGTAAACATAATCAGCCCCAGCATTTT. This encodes CASSKHNQPQHF.

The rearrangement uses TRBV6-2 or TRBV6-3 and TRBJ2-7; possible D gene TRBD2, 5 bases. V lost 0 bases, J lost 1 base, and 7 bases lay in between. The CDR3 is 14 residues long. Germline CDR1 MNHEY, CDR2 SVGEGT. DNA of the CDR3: TGTGCCAGCAGTTACTCTGACTATTCCTACGAGCAGTACGTC. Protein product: CASSYSDYSYEQYV.

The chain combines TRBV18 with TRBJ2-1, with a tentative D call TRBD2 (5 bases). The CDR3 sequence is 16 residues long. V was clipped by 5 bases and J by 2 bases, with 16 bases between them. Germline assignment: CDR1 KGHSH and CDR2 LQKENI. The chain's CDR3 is CASSTTSSGAYNEQFF. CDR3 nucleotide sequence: TGTGCCAGCTCAACCACATCCAGCGGAGCCTACAATGAGCAGTTCTTC.

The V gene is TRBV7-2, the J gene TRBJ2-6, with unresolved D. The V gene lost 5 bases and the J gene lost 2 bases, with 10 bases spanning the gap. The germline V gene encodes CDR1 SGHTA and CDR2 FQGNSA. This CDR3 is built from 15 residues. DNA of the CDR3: TGTGCCAGCAGCGCCAGAATAACTGGGGCCAACGTCCTGACTTTC. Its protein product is CASSARITGANVLTF.

The CDR3 protein is CASSPFGGGSADTQYF. CDR3 bases: TGTGCCAGCAGCCCCTTCGGCGGGGGATCAGCAGATACGCAGTATTTT. V and J are TRBV13 and TRBJ2-3, with 7 bases that match TRBD2. The J segment lost 4 bases and the V segment lost 5 bases, leaving 12 bases of the junction unmatched. Germline-derived CDR1 and CDR2 are PRHDT and FYEKMQ (reference sequence). The CDR3 covers 16 residues.

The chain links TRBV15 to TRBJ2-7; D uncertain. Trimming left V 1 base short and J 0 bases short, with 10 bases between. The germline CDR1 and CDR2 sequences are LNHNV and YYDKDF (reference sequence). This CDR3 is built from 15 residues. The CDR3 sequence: CATSRAVIGSYEQYV. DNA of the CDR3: TGTGCCACCAGCAGAGCTGTAATAGGCTCCTACGAGCAGTACGTC.

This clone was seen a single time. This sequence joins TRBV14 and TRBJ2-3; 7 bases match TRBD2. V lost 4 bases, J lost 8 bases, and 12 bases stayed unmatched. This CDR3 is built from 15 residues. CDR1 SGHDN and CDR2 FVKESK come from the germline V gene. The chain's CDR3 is CASSPSGGVWGTQYF. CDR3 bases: TGTGCCAGCAGCCCATCGGGGGGAGTTTGGGGTACGCAGTATTTT.

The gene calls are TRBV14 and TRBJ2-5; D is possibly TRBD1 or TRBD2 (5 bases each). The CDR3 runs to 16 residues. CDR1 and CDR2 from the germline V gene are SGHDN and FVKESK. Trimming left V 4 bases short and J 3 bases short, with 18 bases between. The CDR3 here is CASSLSYRRGKETQYF. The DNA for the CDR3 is TGTGCCAGCAGCCTTTCCTATCGACGGGGCAAAGAGACCCAGTACTTC.

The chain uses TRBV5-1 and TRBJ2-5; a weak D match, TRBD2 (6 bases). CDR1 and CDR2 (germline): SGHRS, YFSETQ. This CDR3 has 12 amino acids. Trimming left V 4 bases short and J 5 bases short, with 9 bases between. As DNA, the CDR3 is TGCGCCAGCAGCCCGGAGGGGGAGACCCAGTACTTC. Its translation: CASSPEGETQYF.

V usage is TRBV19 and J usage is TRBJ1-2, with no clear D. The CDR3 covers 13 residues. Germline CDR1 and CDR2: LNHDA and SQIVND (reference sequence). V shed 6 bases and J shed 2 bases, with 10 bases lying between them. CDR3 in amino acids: CASSRTENYGYTF. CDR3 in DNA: TGTGCCAGTAGCCGCACAGAGAACTATGGCTACACCTTC.

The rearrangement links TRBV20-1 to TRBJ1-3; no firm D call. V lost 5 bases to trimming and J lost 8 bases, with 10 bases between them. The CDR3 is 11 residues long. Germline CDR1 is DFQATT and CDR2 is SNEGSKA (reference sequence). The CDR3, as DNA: TGCAGTGCTCCCCGCGCCGACACCATATATTTT. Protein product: CSAPRADTIYF.

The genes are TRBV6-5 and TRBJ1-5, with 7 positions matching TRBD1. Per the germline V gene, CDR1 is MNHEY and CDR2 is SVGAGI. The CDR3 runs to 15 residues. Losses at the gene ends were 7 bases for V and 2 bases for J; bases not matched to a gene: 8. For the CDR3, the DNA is TGTGCCAGCACCACTCAAGGACAGGGCAATCAGCCCCAGCATTTT. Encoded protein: CASTTQGQGNQPQHF.

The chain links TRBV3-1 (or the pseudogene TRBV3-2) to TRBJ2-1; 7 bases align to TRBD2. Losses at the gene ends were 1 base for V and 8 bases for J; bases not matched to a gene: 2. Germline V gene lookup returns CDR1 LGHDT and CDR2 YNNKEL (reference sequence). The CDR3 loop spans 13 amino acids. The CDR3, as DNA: TGTGCCAGCAGCCAAGCGGGGGGTCATGAGCAGTTCTTC. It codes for CASSQAGGHEQFF.

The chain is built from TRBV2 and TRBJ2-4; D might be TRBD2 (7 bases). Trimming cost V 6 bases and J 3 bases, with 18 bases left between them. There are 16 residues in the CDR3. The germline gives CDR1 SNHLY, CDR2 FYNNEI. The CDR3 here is CASREGGAKGKNIQYF. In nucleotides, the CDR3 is TGTGCCAGCAGAGAGGGGGGGGCGAAAGGCAAAAACATTCAGTACTTC.

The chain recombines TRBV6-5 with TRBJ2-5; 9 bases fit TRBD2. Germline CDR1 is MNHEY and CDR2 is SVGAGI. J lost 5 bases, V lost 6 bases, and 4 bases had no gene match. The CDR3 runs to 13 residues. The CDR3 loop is CASRLAGVETQYF. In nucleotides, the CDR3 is TGTGCCAGCAGATTAGCGGGGGTGGAGACCCAGTACTTC.

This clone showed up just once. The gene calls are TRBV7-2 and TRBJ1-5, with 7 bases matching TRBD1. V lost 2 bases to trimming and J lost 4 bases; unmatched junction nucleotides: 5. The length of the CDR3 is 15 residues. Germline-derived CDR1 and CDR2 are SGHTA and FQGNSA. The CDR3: CASSLNRDRNQPQHF. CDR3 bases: TGTGCCAGCAGCTTAAACCGGGACAGAAATCAGCCCCAGCATTTT.

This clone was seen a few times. The CDR3 DNA reads as TGTGCCAGCAGCCCTGGAGGCTCCCACGAGCAGTACGTC. Encoded protein: CASSPGGSHEQYV. J is TRBJ2-7 and V is TRBV5-4; a possible D gene is TRBD2 (5 bases). CDR3 length: 13 amino acids. Germline V gene sequence: CDR1 SGHNT, CDR2 YYREEE (reference sequence).

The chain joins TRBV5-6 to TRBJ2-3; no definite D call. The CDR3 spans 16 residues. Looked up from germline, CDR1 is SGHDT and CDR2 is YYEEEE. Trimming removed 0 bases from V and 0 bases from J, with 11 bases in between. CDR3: CASSLGPPLSTDTQYF. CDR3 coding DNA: TGTGCCAGCAGCTTGGGGCCGCCCCTAAGCACAGATACGCAGTATTTT. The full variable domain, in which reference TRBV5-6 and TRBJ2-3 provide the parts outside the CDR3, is DAGVTQSPTHLIKTRGQQVTLRCSPKSGHDTVSWYQQALGQGPQFIFQYYEEEERQRGNFPDRFSGHQFPNYSSELNVNALLLGDSALYLCASSLGPPLSTDTQYFGPGTRLTVL.

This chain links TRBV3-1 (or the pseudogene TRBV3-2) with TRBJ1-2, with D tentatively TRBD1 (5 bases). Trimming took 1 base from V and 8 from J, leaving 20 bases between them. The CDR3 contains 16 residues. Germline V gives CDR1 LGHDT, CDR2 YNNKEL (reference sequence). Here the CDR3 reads CASSQVTVPAAQGYTF. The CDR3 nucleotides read TGTGCCAGCAGCCAAGTGACAGTCCCCGCCGCTCAGGGCTACACCTTC.

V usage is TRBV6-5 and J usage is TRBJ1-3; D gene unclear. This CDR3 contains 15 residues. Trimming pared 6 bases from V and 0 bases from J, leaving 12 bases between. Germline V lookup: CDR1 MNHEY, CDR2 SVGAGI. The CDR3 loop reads CASRSGPFSGNTIYF. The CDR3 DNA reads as TGTGCCAGCAGATCCGGACCTTTCTCTGGAAACACCATATATTTT.